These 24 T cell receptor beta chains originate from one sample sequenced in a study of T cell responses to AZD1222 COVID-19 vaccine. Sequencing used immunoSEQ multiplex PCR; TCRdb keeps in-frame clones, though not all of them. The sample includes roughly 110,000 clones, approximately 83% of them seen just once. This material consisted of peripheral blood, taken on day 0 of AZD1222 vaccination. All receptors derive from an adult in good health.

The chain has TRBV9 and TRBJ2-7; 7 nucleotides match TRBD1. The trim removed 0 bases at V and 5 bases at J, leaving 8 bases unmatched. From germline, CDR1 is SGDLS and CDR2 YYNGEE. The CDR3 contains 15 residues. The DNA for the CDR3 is TGTGCCAGCAGCGTAGCTGCGGGTCAGGGGGACGAGCAGTACTTC. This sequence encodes CASSVAAGQGDEQYF.

DNA of the CDR3: TGTGCCAGCAGGGGGACAGGGGGCCTCGGCACCGGGGAGCTGTTTTTT. Amino acid sequence: CASRGTGGLGTGELFF. This chain joins TRBV27 and TRBJ2-2; 12 nucleotides align to TRBD1. This CDR3 has 16 amino acids. Germline-derived CDR1 and CDR2 are MNHEY and SMNVEV (reference sequence). The ends lost 6 bases at V and 4 bases at J; junction bases unmatched: 6.

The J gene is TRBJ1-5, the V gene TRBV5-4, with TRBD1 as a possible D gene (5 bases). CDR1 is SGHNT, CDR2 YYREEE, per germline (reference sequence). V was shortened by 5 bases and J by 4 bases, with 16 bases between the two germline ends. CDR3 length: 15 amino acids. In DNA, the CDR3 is TGTGCCAGCAGTTTATATCCGGGACCTAATCAGCCCCAGCATTTT. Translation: CASSLYPGPNQPQHF.

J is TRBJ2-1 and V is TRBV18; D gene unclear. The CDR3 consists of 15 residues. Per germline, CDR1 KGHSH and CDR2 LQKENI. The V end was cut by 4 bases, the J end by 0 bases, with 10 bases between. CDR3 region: CASSHDLNSYNEQFF. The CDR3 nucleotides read TGTGCCAGCTCACACGACCTAAACTCCTACAATGAGCAGTTCTTC.

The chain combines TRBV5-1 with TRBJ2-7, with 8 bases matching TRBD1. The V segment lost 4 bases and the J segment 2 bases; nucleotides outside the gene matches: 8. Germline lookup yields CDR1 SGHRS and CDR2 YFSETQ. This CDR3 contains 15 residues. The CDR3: CASSVLQGVAYEQYF. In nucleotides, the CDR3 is TGCGCCAGCAGCGTATTACAGGGGGTTGCCTACGAGCAGTACTTC.

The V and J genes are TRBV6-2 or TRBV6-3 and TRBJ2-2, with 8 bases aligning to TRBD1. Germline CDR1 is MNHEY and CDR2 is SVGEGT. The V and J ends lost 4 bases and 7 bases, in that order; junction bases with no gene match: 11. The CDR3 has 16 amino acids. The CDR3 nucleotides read TGTGCCAGCAGTTCAACCGGGACAGGCAGTGTCGGGGAGCTGTTTTTT. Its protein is CASSSTGTGSVGELFF.

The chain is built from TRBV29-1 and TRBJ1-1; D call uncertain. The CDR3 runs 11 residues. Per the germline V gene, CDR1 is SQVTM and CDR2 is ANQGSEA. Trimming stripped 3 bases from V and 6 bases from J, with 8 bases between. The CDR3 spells CSVDRGAEAFF. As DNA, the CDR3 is TGCAGCGTTGATCGGGGTGCTGAAGCTTTCTTT.

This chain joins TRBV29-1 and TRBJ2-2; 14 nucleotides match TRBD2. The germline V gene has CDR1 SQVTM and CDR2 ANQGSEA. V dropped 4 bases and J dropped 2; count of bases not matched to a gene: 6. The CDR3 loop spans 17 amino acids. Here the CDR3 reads CSVGGLAGALNTGELFF. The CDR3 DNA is TGCAGCGTTGGGGGACTAGCGGGGGCCCTTAACACCGGGGAGCTGTTTTTT.

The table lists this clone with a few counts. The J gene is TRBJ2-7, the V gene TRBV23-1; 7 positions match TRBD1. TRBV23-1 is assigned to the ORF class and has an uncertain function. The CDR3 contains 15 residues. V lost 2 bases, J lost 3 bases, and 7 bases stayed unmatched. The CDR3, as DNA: TGCGCCAGCAGTCAAGCCCTCCGGGACAGCTACGAGCAGTACTTC. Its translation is CASSQALRDSYEQYF.

The CDR3 DNA sequence: TGTGCCAGCAGCTTGGGGAACGGTCAGCCCCAGCATTTT. Translation: CASSLGNGQPQHF. The chain links TRBV7-3 to TRBJ1-5; the D is unclear. CDR3 length equals 13 residues. CDR1 and CDR2 (germline): SGHTA, FQGTGA. V lost 3 bases to trimming and J lost 6 bases, with 9 bases between them.

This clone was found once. DNA of the CDR3: TGTGCCAGCTCACCTTTCCGGGACTCGAGCTCCTACGAGCAGTACTTC. Protein sequence: CASSPFRDSSSYEQYF. This chain links TRBV18 with TRBJ2-7, with D possibly TRBD2 on 6 matching bases. The germline V gene has CDR1 KGHSH and CDR2 LQKENI. CDR3 length: 16 amino acids. Between the trimmed V and J ends, which lost 3 bases and 0 bases, there was a span of 15 bases.

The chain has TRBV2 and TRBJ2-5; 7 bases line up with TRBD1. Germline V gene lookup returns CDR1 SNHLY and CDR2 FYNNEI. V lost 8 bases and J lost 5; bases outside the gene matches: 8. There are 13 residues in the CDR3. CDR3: CASVMRGRETQYF. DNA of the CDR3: TGTGCCAGCGTCATGAGGGGGCGGGAGACCCAGTACTTC.

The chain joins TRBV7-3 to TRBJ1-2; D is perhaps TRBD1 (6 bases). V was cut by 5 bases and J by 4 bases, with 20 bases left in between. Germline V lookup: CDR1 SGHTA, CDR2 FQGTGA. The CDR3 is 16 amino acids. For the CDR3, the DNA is TGTGCCAGCAGCCTAAGGGCACAGGGAGGGACCTATGGCTACACCTTC. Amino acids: CASSLRAQGGTYGYTF.

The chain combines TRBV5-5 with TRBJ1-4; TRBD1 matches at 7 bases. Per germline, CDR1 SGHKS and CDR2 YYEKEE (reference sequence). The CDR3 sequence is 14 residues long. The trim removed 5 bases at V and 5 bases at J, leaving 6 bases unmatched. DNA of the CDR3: TGTGCCAGCAGGCGACAGGGAAGCAATGAAAAACTGTTTTTT. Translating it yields CASRRQGSNEKLFF.

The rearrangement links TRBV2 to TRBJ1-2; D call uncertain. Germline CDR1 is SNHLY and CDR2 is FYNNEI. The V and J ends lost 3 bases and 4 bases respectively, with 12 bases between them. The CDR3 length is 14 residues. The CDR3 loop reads CASSEWSGFYGYTF. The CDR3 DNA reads TGTGCCAGCAGTGAGTGGAGTGGGTTCTATGGCTACACCTTC.

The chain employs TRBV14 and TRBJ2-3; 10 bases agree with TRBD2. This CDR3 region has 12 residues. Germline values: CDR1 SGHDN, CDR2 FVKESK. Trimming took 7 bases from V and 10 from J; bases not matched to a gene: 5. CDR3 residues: CASTASGRAQYF. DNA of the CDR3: TGTGCCAGCACCGCTAGCGGGAGAGCGCAGTATTTT.

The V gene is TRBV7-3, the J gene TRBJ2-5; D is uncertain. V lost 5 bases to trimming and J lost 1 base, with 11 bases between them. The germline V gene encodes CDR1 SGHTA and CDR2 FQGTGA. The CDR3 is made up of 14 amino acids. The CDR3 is CASSPSRFQETQYF. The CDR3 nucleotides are TGTGCCAGCAGCCCCTCACGGTTCCAAGAGACCCAGTACTTC.

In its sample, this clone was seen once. The CDR3: CASSVSSGSSYNEQFF. The CDR3 DNA follows: TGCGCCAGCAGCGTATCTAGCGGGAGCTCCTACAATGAGCAGTTCTTC. The rearrangement joins TRBV5-1 to TRBJ2-1; 10 positions agree with TRBD2. CDR3 length: 16 residues. J lost 0 bases, V lost 4 bases, and 4 bases had no gene match. The germline V gene has CDR1 SGHRS and CDR2 YFSETQ.

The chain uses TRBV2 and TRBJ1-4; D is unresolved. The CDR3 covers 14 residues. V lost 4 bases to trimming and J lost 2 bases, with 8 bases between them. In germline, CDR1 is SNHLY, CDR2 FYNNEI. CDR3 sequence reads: CASSAQNTNEKLFF. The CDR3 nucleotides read TGTGCCAGCAGTGCCCAGAATACTAATGAAAAACTGTTTTTT.

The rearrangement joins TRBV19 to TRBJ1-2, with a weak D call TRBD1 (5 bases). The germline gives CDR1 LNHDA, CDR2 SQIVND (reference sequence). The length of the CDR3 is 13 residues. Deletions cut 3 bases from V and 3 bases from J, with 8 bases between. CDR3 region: CASSIPGYYGYTF. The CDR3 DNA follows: TGTGCCAGTAGTATCCCAGGGTACTATGGCTACACCTTC.

The CDR3 is CSAKTSGHNEQFF. CDR3 DNA: TGCAGCGCCAAGACTAGCGGCCACAATGAGCAGTTCTTC. This chain uses TRBV29-1 with TRBJ2-1; 9 bases are shared with TRBD2. J was trimmed by 5 bases and V by 7 bases; bases with no gene match: 6. The CDR3 consists of 13 residues. Germline-derived CDR1 and CDR2 are SQVTM and ANQGSEA.

CDR3 sequence: CASSLDRGRDTGELFF. CDR3 in DNA: TGCGCCAGCAGCTTGGATCGTGGCAGGGACACCGGGGAGCTGTTTTTT. The chain joins TRBV5-1 to TRBJ2-2, with D perhaps TRBD1 (5 bases). This CDR3 region has 16 residues. Trimming pared 0 bases from V and 3 bases from J, leaving 12 bases between. CDR1 is SGHRS, CDR2 YFSETQ, per germline. Drawing the rest from reference TRBV5-1 and TRBJ2-2, the complete variable domain is KAGVTQTPRYLIKTRGQQVTLSCSPISGHRSVSWYQQTPGQGLQFLFEYFSETQRNKGNFPGRFSGRQFSNSRSEMNVSTLELGDSALYLCASSLDRGRDTGELFFGEGSRLTVL.

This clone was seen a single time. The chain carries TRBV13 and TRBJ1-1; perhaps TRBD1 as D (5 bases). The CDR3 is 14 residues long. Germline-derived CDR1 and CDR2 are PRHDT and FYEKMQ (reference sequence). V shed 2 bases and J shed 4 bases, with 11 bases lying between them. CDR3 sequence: CASSLKGYGTEAFF. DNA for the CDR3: TGTGCCAGCAGCTTAAAGGGGTATGGCACTGAAGCTTTCTTT.

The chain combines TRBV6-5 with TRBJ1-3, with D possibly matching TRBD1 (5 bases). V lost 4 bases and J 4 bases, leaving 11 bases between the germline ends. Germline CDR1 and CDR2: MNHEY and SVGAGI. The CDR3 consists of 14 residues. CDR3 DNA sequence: TGTGCCAGCAGTTCCAGGACATCAGGAAACACCATATATTTT. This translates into CASSSRTSGNTIYF.